Shown below are 2 T cell receptor beta chains from a single sample sequenced in a study of blood T cells in healthy people across ages. Alongside a J-beta primer mix, a sample-barcoded 5' primer served in a second PCR lasting about 7 to 12 cycles. Each CDR3 protein is one row after TCRdb ran MiXCR on the 5' RACE reads. The table includes more than 550,000 distinct CDR3 sequences, 22% detected once. The sequenced sample was blood. These receptors all come from a man in his sixties or seventies in good health.

Concerning this clonotype: This may stem from a read error, because a much larger clone lies one nucleotide away. The CDR3 ends on some other residue instead of the conserved phenylalanine or tryptophan, so this is likely a read error. The DNA is left out, because the CDR3 cannot be placed on it with certainty; the CDR3 is given as TCRdb lists it. J is TRBJ2-5 and V is TRBV20-1; the table's D gene call, TRBD2, was not cross checked with the DNA. The CDR3 region is 14 residues in length, termini included. Germline V gene sequence: CDR1 DFQATT, CDR2 SNEGSKA (reference sequence). CDR3 sequence reads: CSAGTSGSHYEQCV.

This clonotype was detected many times. The chain couples TRBV13 to TRBJ2-7; weak D call: TRBD2 (5 bases). CDR3 length equals 14 residues. V was pared by 5 bases and J by 6 bases, with 17 bases between. Germline V gene data show CDR1 as PRHDT and CDR2 as FYEKMQ (reference sequence). This chain's CDR3 is CASSRADNRGEQYF. The CDR3 region has the DNA TGTGCCAGCAGCCGGGCCGATAACCGGGGCGAGCAGTACTTC.